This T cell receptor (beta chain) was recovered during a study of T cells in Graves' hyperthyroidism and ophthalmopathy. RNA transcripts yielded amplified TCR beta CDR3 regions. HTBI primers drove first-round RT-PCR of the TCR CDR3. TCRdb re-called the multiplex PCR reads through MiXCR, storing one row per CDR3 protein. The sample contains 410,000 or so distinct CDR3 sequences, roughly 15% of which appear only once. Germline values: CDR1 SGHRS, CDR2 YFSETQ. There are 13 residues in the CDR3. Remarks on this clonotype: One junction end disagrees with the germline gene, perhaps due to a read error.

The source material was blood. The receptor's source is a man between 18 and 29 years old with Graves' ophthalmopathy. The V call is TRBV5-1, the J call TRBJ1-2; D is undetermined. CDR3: CASSFSSNYGYTF. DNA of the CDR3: TGTGCCAGCAGCTTTTCCTCTAACTATGGCTACACCTTC.